This T cell receptor beta chain was captured by sequencing in a study of control samples from healthy donors and cancer patients. Germline V CDR1 and CDR2: KGHSH, LQKENI. Trimming removed 2 bases from V and 2 bases from J, with 10 bases in between. This CDR3 region has 15 residues. The repertoire was sequenced with immunoSEQ multiplex PCR; TCRdb's copy has only in-frame clones and lacks some. The table includes 97,000 or so clones, 92% detected once. The receptor was isolated from a woman aged 18-29 years in good health. J is TRBJ1-3 and V is TRBV18, with D unclear. The specimen was blood. CDR3 DNA: TGTGCCAGCTCACCAAAGGAAGGTGCTGGAAACACCATATATTTT. Amino acid sequence: CASSPKEGAGNTIYF.